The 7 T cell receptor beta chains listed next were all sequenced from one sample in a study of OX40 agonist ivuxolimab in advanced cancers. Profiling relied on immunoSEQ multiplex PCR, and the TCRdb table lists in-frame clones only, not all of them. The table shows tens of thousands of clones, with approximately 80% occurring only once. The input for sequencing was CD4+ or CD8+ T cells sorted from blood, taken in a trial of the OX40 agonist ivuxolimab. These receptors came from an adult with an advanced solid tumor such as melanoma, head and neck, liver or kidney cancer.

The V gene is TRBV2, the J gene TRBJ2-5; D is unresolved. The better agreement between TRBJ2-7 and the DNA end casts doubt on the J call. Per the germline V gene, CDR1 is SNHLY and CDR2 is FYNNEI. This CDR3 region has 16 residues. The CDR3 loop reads CASRGPESSRSYEQYF. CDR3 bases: TGTGCCAGCAGGGGCCCGGAGAGTTCTAGGTCCTACGAGCAGTACTTC.

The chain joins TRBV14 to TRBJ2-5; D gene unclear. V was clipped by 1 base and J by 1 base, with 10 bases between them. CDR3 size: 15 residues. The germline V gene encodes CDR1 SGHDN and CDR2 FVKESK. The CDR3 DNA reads TGTGCCAGCAGCCAAGTGTACGACATCCAAGAGACCCAGTACTTC. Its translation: CASSQVYDIQETQYF.

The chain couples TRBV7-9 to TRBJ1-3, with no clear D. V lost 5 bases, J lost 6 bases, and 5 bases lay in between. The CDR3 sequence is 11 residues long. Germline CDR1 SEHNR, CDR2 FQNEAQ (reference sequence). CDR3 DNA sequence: TGTGCCAGCAGCCCCTCAAACACCATATATTTT. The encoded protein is CASSPSNTIYF.

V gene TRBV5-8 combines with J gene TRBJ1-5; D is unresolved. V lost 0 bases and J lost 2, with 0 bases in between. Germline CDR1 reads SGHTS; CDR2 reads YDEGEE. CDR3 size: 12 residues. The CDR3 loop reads CASSLGNQPQHF. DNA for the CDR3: TGTGCCAGCAGCTTGGGCAATCAGCCCCAGCATTTT.

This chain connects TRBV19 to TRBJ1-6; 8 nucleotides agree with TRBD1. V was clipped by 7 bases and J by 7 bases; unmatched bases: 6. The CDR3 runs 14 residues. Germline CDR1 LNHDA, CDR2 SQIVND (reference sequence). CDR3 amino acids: CASMGTGWNSPLHF. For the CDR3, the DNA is TGTGCCAGTATGGGGACAGGTTGGAATTCACCCCTCCACTTT.

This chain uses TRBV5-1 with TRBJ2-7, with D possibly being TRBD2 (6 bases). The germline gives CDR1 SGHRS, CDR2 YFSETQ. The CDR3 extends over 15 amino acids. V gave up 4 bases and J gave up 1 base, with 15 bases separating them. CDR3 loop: CASSLTTGESYEQYF. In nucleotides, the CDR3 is TGCGCCAGCAGCCTTACGACGGGGGAGTCCTACGAGCAGTACTTC.

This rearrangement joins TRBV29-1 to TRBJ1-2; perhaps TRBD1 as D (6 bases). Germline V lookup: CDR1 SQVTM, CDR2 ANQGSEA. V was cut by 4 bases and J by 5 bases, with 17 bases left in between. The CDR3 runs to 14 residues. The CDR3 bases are TGCAGCGTTGCGGTCGGGGAAGGGGGTTATGGCTACACCTTC. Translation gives CSVAVGEGGYGYTF.